The rows below give T cell receptor beta chains drawn from one sample of a study of blood T cells in healthy people across ages. TCRdb called the 5' RACE reads again in MiXCR, with one record for every CDR3 protein. Of under 2 million distinct CDR3 sequences in the sample, 34% were seen once. The specimen sequenced was blood. These receptors were collected from a woman in her 30s in good health. Each CDR3 is given with its conserved first and last residue. D genes are given only for firm matches. Part of the rows lack a size; the others show once, few, many or a class for expanded clones.

CDR3 length	V gene	J gene	D gene	clone size	CDR3 protein	CDR3 DNA
14	TRBV5-6	TRBJ2-3	-	few	CASSPSIREDTQYF	TGTGCCAGCAGCCCCTCTATCCGTGAGGATACGCAGTATTTT
16	TRBV12-3/TRBV12-4	TRBJ2-3	-	-	CASRGTAGMTTDTQYF	TGTGCCAGCAGGGGGACCGCGGGAATGACAACAGATACGCAGTATTTT
15	TRBV5-1	TRBJ1-1	TRBD1	few	CASSWGDSRGTEAFF	TGCGCCAGCAGCTGGGGGGACAGTCGTGGGACTGAAGCTTTCTTT
18	TRBV30	TRBJ2-4	TRBD1	few	CAWSANSGTGGARDIQYF	TGTGCCTGGAGTGCGAATTCCGGGACAGGGGGCGCTCGGGACATTCAGTACTTC
17	TRBV6-1	TRBJ1-2	TRBD1	once	CASSERIDRAWDYGYTF	TGTGCCAGCAGTGAAAGAATTGACAGGGCGTGGGACTATGGCTACACCTTC
16	TRBV11-2	TRBJ1-1	TRBD1	-	CASSLGGSLGTAEAFF	TGTGCCAGCAGCCTAGGGGGCAGCCTAGGGACCGCTGAAGCTTTCTTT
15	TRBV27	TRBJ2-3	TRBD2	-	CASSLGTSGVDTQYF	TGTGCCAGCAGTTTAGGGACTAGCGGGGTGGATACGCAGTATTTT
14	TRBV2	TRBJ1-2	-	-	CASSETATRGGYTF	TGTGCCAGCAGTGAGACAGCCACGCGGGGTGGCTACACCTTC
17	TRBV9	TRBJ2-1	TRBD2	-	CASSVGLAGDVRNEQFF	TGTGCCAGCAGCGTAGGGCTAGCGGGGGACGTGAGGAATGAGCAGTTCTTC
15	TRBV20-1	TRBJ1-5	-	-	CSASSPVVSNQPQHF	TGCAGTGCTAGTTCCCCGGTCGTAAGCAATCAGCCCCAGCATTTT
16	TRBV5-1	TRBJ2-3	TRBD2	-	CASSSPSGRSTDTQYF	TGCGCCAGCAGCTCGCCCAGCGGGAGGAGCACAGATACGCAGTATTTT
15	TRBV5-1	TRBJ1-1	TRBD1	-	CASSWGQAPNTEAFF	TGCGCCAGCAGCTGGGGACAGGCCCCGAACACTGAAGCTTTCTTT
13	TRBV20-1	TRBJ1-2	-	-	CSARVRPGYGYTF	TGTAGTGCTAGAGTCCGCCCGGGATATGGCTACACCTTC
12	TRBV10-3	TRBJ2-7	-	many	CAISGEGYEQYF	TGTGCCATCAGTGGGGAAGGGTACGAGCAGTACTTC
16	TRBV28	TRBJ2-3	-	-	CASSFRASEPEDTQYF	TGTGCCAGCAGTTTTAGGGCTAGCGAACCGGAAGATACGCAGTATTTT
16	TRBV5-6	TRBJ2-5	TRBD2	-	CASSPWGLAGRETQYF	TGTGCCAGCAGCCCCTGGGGACTAGCGGGAAGGGAGACCCAGTACTTC
13	TRBV20-1	TRBJ2-3	TRBD2	-	CSAWTSFSDTQYF	TGCAGTGCTTGGACTAGTTTCTCAGATACGCAGTATTTT
13	TRBV28	TRBJ2-1	-	-	CASSFLAHNEQFF	TGTGCCAGCAGTTTCCTAGCTCACAATGAGCAGTTCTTC
16	TRBV4-1	TRBJ2-3	TRBD2	-	CASSQVTSGARGEQYF	TGCGCCAGCAGCCAAGTAACTAGCGGGGCTCGGGGCGAGCAGTATTTT
11	TRBV20-1	TRBJ1-2	-	-	CSVKLGYGYTF	TGCAGTGTGAAATTGGGCTATGGCTACACCTTC
14	TRBV10-3	TRBJ1-6	-	few	CAISESPPRSPLHF	TGTGCCATCAGTGAGTCGCCACCGAGATCACCCCTCCACTTT
16	TRBV4-2	TRBJ2-1	TRBD2	-	CASSQGSGGLGNEQFF	TGTGCCAGCAGCCAGGGCAGCGGGGGGTTGGGTAATGAGCAGTTCTTC
13	TRBV6-5	TRBJ2-1	-	few	CASSRLGDNEQFF	TGTGCCAGCAGCCGACTAGGGGATAATGAGCAGTTCTTC
16	TRBV3-1	TRBJ2-7	TRBD2	-	CASSPVGGTSVYEQYF	TGTGCCAGCAGCCCAGTTGGCGGGACTAGCGTCTACGAGCAGTACTTC
17	TRBV4-1	TRBJ2-3	TRBD1	few	CASSQFSGTGSTDTQYF	TGCGCCAGCAGCCAATTCTCCGGGACAGGGTCCACAGATACGCAGTATTTT
13	TRBV27	TRBJ2-1	TRBD2	-	CATKREGWLEQFF	TGTGCCACCAAGCGGGAGGGCTGGTTGGAGCAGTTCTTC
13	TRBV20-1	TRBJ2-7	-	few	CSARGGSYYEQYF	TGCAGTGCTAGAGGTGGGTCCTACTACGAGCAGTACTTC
15	TRBV20-1	TRBJ1-5	-	-	CSARVTGSSNQPQHF	TGCAGTGCTAGAGTTACGGGGTCGAGCAATCAGCCCCAGCATTTT
13	TRBV5-6	TRBJ1-6	-	few	CAPEEFYNSPLHF	TGTGCCCCGGAGGAGTTTTATAATTCACCCCTCCACTTT
17	TRBV6-2/TRBV6-3	TRBJ1-2	TRBD1	once	CAGSYSKGQGDNYGYTF	TGTGCCGGCAGTTACTCGAAAGGACAGGGGGATAACTATGGCTACACCTTC
15	TRBV5-1	TRBJ2-1	TRBD2	-	CASSLGTSGSDEQFF	TGCGCCAGCAGCCTAGGGACTAGCGGGAGTGATGAGCAGTTCTTC
12	TRBV27	TRBJ2-3	TRBD2	-	CAVSGRGDTQYF	TGTGCCGTCAGCGGGAGAGGGGATACGCAGTATTTT
15	TRBV5-1	TRBJ1-5	TRBD1	-	CASSLEGGLNQPQHF	TGCGCCAGCAGCTTGGAAGGGGGCCTCAATCAGCCCCAGCATTTT
16	TRBV2	TRBJ2-5	-	-	CASSDDGTATQETLYF	TGTGCCAGCAGTGATGATGGGACGGCCACACAAGAGACCCTGTACTTC
13	TRBV7-2	TRBJ2-5	-	many	CASSLSREETQYF	TGTGCCAGCAGCTTATCCAGGGAAGAGACCCAGTACTTC
16	TRBV4-1	TRBJ2-1	TRBD2	few	CASSQGEGGSYNEQFF	TGCGCCAGCAGCCAAGGGGAGGGAGGATCCTACAATGAGCAGTTCTTC
20	TRBV10-3	TRBJ2-3	TRBD1	many	CAISESPGQGTLHPPDTQYF	TGTGCCATCAGTGAGTCCCCGGGACAGGGGACTTTACACCCCCCAGATACGCAGTATTTT
13	TRBV11-2	TRBJ2-3	-	-	CASSLRGDGRQYF	TGTGCCAGCAGCTTAAGGGGAGATGGTAGGCAGTATTTT
15	TRBV5-5	TRBJ2-7	TRBD2	-	CASSGTSGSYNEQYF	TGTGCCAGCAGCGGAACTAGCGGGAGTTACAATGAGCAGTACTTC
13	TRBV7-3	TRBJ2-1	-	-	CTSSSVRGDEQFF	TGTACCAGCAGCTCGGTCAGGGGGGATGAGCAGTTCTTC
11	TRBV29-1	TRBJ2-1	-	-	CSVGQINEQFF	TGCAGCGTTGGGCAGATTAATGAGCAGTTCTTC
14	TRBV7-2	TRBJ2-7	-	-	CASSLTPGVYEQYF	TGTGCCAGCAGCTTAACTCCGGGGGTGTACGAGCAGTACTTC
16	TRBV20-1	TRBJ1-2	-	-	CSARESGQPITYGYTF	TGCAGTGCTAGAGAAAGCGGACAGCCAATAACCTATGGCTACACCTTC
16	TRBV20-1	TRBJ2-1	TRBD2	few	CSARAHGGGPYNEQFF	TGCAGTGCCCGGGCTCACGGGGGGGGCCCCTACAATGAGCAGTTCTTC
13	TRBV5-1	TRBJ1-1	TRBD1	-	CASSLSRGAEAFF	TGCGCCAGCAGCTTGTCCAGGGGGGCTGAAGCTTTCTTT
14	TRBV15	TRBJ1-2	-	-	CATSRDTGGFDYTF	TGTGCCACCAGCAGAGATACCGGGGGGTTTGACTACACCTTC